This T cell receptor (beta chain) was sequenced during a study of T-cell reconstitution after alpha-beta-depleted transplantation in children. The study's findings and limits: Expanded graft clones numbering several hundred reportedly gave rise to alpha-beta T cells about two months after transplant.

The TCRbeta library was prepared with unique molecular identifiers. TCRdb fed the PCR reads into MiXCR, producing one record per CDR3 protein. The repertoire consists of 250,000 to 300,000 distinct CDR3 sequences, with roughly 12% occurring once and the leading ten covering around a quarter. The CDR3 is made up of 15 amino acids. V shed 3 bases, J shed 6 bases, and the junction held 9 bases outside the gene matches. Germline CDR1 and CDR2: DFQATT and SNEGSKA (reference sequence). This clonotype was detected ten times or more. Its antigen is undetermined. This receptor was identified in a male patient between 2 and 10 years old who had a stem cell transplant for chronic granulomatous disease, so the T cells may come from the graft donor. The input for sequencing was peripheral blood, taken 180 days after TCRalphabeta/CD19-depleted stem cell transplant. The chain carries TRBV20-1 and TRBJ2-3; the match to TRBD2 covers 10 bases. CDR3 sequence (DNA): TGCAGTGCTAGCGTGGCTAGCGGGAGTTGGGATACGCAGTATTTT. Its translation: CSASVASGSWDTQYF.